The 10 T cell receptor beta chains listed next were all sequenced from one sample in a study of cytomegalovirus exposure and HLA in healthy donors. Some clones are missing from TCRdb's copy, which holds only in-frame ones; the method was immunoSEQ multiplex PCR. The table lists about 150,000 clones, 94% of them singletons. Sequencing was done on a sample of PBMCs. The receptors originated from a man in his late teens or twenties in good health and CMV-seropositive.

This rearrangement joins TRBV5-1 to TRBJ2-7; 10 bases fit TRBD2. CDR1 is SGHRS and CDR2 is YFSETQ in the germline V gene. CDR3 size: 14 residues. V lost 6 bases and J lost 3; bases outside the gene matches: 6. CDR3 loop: CASTRTSGRYEQYF. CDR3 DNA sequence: TGCGCCAGCACCCGGACTAGCGGCCGCTACGAGCAGTACTTC.

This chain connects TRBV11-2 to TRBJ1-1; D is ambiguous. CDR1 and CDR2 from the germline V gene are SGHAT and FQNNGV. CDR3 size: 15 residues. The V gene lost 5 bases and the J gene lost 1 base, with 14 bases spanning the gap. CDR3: CASSPRHHSNTEAFF. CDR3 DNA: TGTGCCAGCAGCCCGAGACACCACTCGAACACTGAAGCTTTCTTT.

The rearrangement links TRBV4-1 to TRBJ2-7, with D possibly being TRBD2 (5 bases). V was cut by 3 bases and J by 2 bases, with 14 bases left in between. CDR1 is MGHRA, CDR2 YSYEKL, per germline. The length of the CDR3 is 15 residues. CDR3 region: CASSQGLAPTYEQYF. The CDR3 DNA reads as TGCGCCAGCAGCCAGGGGTTAGCGCCCACCTACGAGCAGTACTTC.

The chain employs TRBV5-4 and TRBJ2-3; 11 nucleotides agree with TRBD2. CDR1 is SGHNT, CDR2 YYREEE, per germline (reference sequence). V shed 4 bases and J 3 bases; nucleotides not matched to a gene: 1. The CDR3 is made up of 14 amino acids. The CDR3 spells CASSASGRTDTQYF. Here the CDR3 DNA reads TGTGCCAGCAGCGCTAGCGGGAGGACAGATACGCAGTATTTT.

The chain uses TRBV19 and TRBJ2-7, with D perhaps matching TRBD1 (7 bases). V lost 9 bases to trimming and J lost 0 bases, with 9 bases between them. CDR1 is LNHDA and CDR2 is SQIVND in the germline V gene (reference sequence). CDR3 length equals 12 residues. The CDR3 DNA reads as TGTGCCAGCCAGGGGGGCTCCTACGAGCAGTACTTC. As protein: CASQGGSYEQYF.

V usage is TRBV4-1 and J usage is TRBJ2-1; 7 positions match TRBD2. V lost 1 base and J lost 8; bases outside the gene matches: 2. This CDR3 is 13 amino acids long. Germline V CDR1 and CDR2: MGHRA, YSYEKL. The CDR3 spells CASSQGGGDEQFF. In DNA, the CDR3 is TGCGCCAGCAGCCAAGGGGGGGGTGATGAGCAGTTCTTC.

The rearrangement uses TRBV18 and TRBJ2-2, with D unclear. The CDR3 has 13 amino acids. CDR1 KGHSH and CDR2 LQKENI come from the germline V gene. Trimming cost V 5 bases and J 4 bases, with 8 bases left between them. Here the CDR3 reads CASSTLITGELFF. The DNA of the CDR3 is TGTGCCAGCTCAACATTGATCACCGGGGAGCTGTTTTTT.

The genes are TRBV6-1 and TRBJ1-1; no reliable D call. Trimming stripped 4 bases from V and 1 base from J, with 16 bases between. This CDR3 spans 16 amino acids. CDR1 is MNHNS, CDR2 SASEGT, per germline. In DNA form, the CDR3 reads TGTGCCAGCAGTGCCCCCCCCGGGGAATGGAACACTGAAGCTTTCTTT. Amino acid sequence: CASSAPPGEWNTEAFF.

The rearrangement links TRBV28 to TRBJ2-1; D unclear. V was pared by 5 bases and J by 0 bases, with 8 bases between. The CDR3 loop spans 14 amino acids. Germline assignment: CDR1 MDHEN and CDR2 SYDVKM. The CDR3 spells CASSLLRSYNEQFF. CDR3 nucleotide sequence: TGTGCCAGCAGTCTACTACGCTCCTACAATGAGCAGTTCTTC.

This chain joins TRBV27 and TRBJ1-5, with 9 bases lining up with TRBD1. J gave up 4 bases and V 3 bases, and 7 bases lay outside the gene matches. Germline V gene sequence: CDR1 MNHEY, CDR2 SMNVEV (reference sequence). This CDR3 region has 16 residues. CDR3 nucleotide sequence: TGTGCCAGCAGTTTCCCGCCGACAGGGGGTAATCAGCCCCAGCATTTT. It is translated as CASSFPPTGGNQPQHF.